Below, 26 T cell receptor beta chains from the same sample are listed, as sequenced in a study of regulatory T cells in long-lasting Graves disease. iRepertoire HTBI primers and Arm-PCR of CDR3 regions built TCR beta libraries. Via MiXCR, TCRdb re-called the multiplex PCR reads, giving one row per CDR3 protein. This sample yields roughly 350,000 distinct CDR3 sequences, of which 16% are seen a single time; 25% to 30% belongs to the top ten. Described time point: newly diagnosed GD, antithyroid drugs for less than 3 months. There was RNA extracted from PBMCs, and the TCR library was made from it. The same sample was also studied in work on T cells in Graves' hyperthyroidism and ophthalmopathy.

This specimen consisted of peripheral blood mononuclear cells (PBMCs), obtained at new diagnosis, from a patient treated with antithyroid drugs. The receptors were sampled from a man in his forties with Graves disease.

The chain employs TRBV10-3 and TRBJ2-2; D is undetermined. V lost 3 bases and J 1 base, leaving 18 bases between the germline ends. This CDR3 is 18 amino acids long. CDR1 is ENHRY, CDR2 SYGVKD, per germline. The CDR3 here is CAISEMLVGNLNTGELFF. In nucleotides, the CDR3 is TGTGCCATCAGTGAAATGCTAGTAGGGAACCTGAACACCGGGGAGCTGTTTTTT.

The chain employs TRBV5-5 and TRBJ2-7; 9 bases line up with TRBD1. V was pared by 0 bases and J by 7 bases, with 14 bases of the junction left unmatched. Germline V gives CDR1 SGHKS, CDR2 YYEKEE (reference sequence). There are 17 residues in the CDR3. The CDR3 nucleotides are TGTGCCAGCAGCTTGGGAGCCGGGACAGGGTTGATGGGGGAGCAGTACTTC. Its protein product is CASSLGAGTGLMGEQYF.

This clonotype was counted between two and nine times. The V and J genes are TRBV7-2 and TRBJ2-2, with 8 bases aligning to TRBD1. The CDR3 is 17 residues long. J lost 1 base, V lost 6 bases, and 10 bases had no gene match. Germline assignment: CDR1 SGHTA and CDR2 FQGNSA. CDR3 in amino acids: CASRRRMGTGNTGELFF. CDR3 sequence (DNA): TGTGCCAGCAGGCGACGGATGGGGACAGGGAACACCGGGGAGCTGTTTTTT.

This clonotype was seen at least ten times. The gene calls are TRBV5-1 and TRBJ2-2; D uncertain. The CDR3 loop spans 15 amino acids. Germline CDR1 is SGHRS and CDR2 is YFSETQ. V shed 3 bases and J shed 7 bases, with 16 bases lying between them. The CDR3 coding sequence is TGCGCCAGCAGCTCCACCCCGGCGGTGATCGGGGAGCTGTTTTTT. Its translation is CASSSTPAVIGELFF.

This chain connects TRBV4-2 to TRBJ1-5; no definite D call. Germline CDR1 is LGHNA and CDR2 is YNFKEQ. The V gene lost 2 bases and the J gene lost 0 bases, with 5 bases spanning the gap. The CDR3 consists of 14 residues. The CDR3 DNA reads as TGTGCCAGCAGCCAATGGCCTAGCAATCAGCCCCAGCATTTT. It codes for CASSQWPSNQPQHF.

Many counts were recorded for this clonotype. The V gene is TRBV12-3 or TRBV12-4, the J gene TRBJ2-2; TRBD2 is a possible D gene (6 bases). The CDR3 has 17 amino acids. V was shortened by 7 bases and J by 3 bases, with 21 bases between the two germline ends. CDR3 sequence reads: CASIILPGEGYTGELFF. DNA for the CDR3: TGTGCCAGCATCATACTACCGGGAGAGGGCTACACCGGGGAGCTGTTTTTT.

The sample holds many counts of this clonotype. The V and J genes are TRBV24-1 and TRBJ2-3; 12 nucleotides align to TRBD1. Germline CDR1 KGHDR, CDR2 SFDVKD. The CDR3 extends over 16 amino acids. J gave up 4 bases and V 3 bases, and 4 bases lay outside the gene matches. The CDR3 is CATSDPGTGGADTQYF. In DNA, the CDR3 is TGTGCCACCAGTGATCCCGGGACAGGGGGCGCAGATACGCAGTATTTT.

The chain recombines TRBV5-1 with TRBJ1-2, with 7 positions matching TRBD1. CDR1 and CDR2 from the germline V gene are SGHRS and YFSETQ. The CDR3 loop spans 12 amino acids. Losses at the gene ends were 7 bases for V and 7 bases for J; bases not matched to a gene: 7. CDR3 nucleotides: TGCGCCAGCGGGGACAGCGCGGGTGGCTACACCTTC. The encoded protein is CASGDSAGGYTF.

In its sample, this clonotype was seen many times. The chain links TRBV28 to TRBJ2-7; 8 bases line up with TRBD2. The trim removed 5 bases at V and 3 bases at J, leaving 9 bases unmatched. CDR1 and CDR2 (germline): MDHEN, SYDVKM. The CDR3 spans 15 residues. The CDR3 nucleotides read TGTGCCAGCAGTCCCCAGAGCGGGGGTTACTACGAGCAGTACTTC. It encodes CASSPQSGGYYEQYF.

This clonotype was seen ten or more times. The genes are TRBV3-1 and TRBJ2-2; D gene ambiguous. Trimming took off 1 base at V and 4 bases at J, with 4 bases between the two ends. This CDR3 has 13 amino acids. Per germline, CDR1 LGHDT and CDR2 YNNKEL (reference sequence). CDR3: CASSQVRTGELFF. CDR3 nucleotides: TGTGCCAGCAGCCAAGTGCGCACCGGGGAGCTGTTTTTT.

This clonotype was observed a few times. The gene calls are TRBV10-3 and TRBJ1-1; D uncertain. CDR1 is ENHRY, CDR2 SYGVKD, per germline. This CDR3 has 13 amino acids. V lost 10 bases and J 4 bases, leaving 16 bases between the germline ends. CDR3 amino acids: CATSPSPGTEAFF. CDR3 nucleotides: TGTGCCACGTCGCCCTCCCCGGGCACTGAAGCTTTCTTT.

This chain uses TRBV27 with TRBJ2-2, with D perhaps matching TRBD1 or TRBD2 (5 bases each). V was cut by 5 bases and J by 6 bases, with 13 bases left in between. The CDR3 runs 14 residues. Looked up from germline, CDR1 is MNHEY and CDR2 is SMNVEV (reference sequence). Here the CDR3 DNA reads TGTGCCAGCAGTCACGGGACCGGGGCCGGGGAGCTGTTTTTT. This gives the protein CASSHGTGAGELFF.

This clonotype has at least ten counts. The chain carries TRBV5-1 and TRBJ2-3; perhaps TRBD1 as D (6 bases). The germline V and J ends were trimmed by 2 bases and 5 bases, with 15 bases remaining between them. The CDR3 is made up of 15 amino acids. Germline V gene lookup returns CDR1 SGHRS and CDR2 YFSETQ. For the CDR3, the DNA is TGCGCCAGCAGCTTTTTGGGACATGATGAAGATACGCAGTATTTT. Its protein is CASSFLGHDEDTQYF.

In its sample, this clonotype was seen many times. The CDR3, as DNA: TGCAGCGTCGATGAAGGGATTGATACGCAGTATTTT. Translated, it gives CSVDEGIDTQYF. The chain carries TRBV29-1 and TRBJ2-3; D is unresolved. The V gene lost 6 bases and the J gene lost 6 bases, with 13 bases spanning the gap. Looked up from germline, CDR1 is SQVTM and CDR2 is ANQGSEA. The CDR3 consists of 12 residues.

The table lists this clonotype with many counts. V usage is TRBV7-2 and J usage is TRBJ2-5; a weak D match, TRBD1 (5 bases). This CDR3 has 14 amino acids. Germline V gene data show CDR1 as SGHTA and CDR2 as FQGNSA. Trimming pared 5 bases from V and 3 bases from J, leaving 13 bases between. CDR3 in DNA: TGTGCCAGCAGCGTACAGGTATCGGAAGAGACCCAGTACTTC. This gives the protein CASSVQVSEETQYF.

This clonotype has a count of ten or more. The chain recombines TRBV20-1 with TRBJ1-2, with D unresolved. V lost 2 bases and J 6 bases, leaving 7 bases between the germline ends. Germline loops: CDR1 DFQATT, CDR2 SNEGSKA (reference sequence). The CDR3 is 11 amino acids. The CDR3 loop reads CSARRQHGYTF. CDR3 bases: TGCAGTGCTAGAAGGCAGCATGGCTACACCTTC.

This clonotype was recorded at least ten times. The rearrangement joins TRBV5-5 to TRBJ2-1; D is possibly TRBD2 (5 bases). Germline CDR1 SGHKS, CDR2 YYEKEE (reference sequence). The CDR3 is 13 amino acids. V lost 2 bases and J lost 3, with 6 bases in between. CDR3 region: CASSFGDYNEQFF. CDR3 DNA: TGTGCCAGCAGCTTCGGGGACTACAATGAGCAGTTCTTC. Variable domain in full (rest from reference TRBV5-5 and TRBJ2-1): DAGVTQSPTHLIKTRGQQVTLRCSPISGHKSVSWYQQVLGQGPQFIFQYYEKEERGRGNFPDRFSARQFPNYSSELNVNALLLGDSALYLCASSFGDYNEQFFGPGTRLTVL.

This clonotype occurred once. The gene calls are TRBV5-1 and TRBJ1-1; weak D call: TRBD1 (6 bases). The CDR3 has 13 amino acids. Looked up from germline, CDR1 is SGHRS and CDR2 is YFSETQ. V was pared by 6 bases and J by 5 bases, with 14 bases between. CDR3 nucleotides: TGCGCCAGCACCCCACAGGGATTTACTGAAGCTTTCTTT. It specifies CASTPQGFTEAFF.

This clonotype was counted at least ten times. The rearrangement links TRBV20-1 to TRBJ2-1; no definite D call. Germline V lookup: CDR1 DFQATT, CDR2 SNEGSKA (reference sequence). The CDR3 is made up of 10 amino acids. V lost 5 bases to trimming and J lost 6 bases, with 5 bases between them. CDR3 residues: CSAASNEQFF. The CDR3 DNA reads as TGCAGTGCTGCAAGCAATGAGCAGTTCTTC.

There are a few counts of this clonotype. This CDR3 is CASSPDTSHTQYF. The CDR3 bases are TGTGCCAGCAGCCCAGACACCTCCCATACGCAGTATTTT. The genes are TRBV7-2 and TRBJ2-3; D is ambiguous. Between the trimmed V and J ends, which lost 5 bases and 7 bases, there was a span of 13 bases. The CDR3 runs 13 residues. Germline V gene sequence: CDR1 SGHTA, CDR2 FQGNSA.

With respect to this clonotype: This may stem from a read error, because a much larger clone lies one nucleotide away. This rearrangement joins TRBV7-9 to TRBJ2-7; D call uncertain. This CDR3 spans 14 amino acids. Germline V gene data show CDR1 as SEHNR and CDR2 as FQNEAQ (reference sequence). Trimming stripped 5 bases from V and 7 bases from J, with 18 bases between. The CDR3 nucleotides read TGTGCCAGCAGCAGAAAAGAAAATCCCAATGAGCAGTACTTC. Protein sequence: CASSRKENPNEQYF.

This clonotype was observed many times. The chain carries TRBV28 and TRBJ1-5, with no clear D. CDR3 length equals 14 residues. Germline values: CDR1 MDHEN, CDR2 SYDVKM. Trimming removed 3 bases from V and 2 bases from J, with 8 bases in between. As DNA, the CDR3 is TGTGCCAGCAGTTTGGTGGGTCGCAATCAGCCCCAGCATTTT. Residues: CASSLVGRNQPQHF.

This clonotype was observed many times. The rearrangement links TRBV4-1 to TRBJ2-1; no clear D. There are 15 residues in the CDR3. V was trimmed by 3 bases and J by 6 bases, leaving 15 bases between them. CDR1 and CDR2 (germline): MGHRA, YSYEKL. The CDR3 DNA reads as TGCGCCAGCAGCCAGAAAGACACGATACTCAATGAGCAGTTCTTC. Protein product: CASSQKDTILNEQFF.

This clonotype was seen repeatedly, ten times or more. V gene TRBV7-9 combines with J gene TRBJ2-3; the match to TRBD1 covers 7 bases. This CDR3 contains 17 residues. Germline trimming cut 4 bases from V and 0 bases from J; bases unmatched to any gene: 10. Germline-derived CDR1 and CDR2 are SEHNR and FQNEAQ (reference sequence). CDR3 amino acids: CASSSLFGQESTDTQYF. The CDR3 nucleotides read TGTGCCAGCAGCTCACTGTTCGGACAGGAAAGCACAGATACGCAGTATTTT.

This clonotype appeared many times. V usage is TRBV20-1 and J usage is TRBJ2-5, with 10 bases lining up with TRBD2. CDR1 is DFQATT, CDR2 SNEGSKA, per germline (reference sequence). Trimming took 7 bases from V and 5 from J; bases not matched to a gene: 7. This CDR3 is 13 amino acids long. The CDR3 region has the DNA TGCAGTGTTTCGAAAGCGGGGGGGGAGACCCAGTACTTC. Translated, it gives CSVSKAGGETQYF.

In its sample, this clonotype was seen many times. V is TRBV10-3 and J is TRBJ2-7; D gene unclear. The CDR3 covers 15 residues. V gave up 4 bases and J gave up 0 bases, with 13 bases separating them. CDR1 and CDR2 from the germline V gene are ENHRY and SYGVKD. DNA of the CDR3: TGTGCCATCAGTGCATTCGAGAGCAGCTCCTACGAGCAGTACTTC. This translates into CAISAFESSSYEQYF.